The 17 T cell receptor beta chains in this list originate from one sample, sequenced in a study of tumor-infiltrating lymphocytes in primary liver carcinoma. Investigators took RNA and DNA out together from about 21-30 mg of unsorted bulk tissue. Using a constant-region primer together with ProtoScript II reverse transcriptase, TCR beta cDNA was made from about 500 ng of total RNA. Slightly modified ARM-PCR with three nested multiplex PCR rounds yielded TCR beta libraries. Rounds one and two of PCR, each of about 10 cycles, were primed with TRBV1-TRBV30 forward primers and a C-beta reverse primer. TCRdb reprocessed the multiplex PCR reads via MiXCR and lists one record per CDR3 protein. The sample holds 100,000 to 150,000 distinct CDR3 sequences; 64% are singletons and the top ten take less than 10%. The material sequenced was liver tumor tissue from sampling region 3. Subset given: tumor region T3, left-lateral pole. The receptors shown here come from an older woman with primary liver carcinoma and hepatitis B virus infection.

Note on this clonotype: A junction boundary mismatches the germline segment, possibly from a read error. V and J are TRBV11-2 and TRBJ1-1; 7 positions agree with TRBD1. Germline CDR1 is SGHAT and CDR2 is FQNNGV. The CDR3 spans 16 residues. The chain's CDR3 is CANSSGGGAGRTESFF. The CDR3 DNA reads as TGTGCCAACAGCTCAGGGGGGGGCGCGGGAAGAACTGAATCTTTCTTT.

A word on this clonotype: A much larger clone lies a single base off, so this may be a read error. The CDR3 sequence is CAISVWGSYGHTF. The CDR3 nucleotides read TGTGCCATCAGTGTTTGGGGTTCTTATGGCCACACCTTC. V is TRBV10-3 and J is TRBJ1-2; the D is unclear. This CDR3 region has 13 residues. CDR1 and CDR2 from the germline V gene are ENHRY and SYGVKD.

Points on this clonotype: The junction and the germline gene differ at one end; a read error may be behind it. The chain has TRBV4-1 and TRBJ2-1, with D possibly matching TRBD1 (6 bases). Germline CDR1 and CDR2: MGHRA and YSYEKL. The CDR3 is 17 amino acids. The CDR3 sequence is CASSQGGLAGVYSEQFF. In nucleotides, the CDR3 is TGCGCCAGCAGCCAAGGTGGTCTAGCAGGGGTCTACAGTGAGCAGTTCTTC.

This chain uses TRBV11-2 with TRBJ1-2; weak D call: TRBD1 (5 bases). Germline CDR1 is SGHAT and CDR2 is FQNNGV. V lost 11 bases and J 7 bases, leaving 20 bases between the germline ends. The CDR3 runs 13 residues. The CDR3 loop reads CAVSLGAGFGYTF. The CDR3 DNA reads as TGTGCCGTCAGCTTAGGGGCAGGTTTTGGCTACACCTTC.

In the case of this clonotype: One end of the junction is discordant with germline, which a read error may explain. The chain uses TRBV14 and TRBJ2-5; D gene ambiguous. CDR3 length equals 15 residues. The germline V gene encodes CDR1 SGHDN and CDR2 FVKESK. The CDR3 coding sequence is TGTACCAGCAGCGCCCAGAGTAGCCTCCGGGAGACCCAGTACTTC. Translated, it gives CTSSAQSSLRETQYF. The full variable domain, its missing parts supplied by reference TRBV14 and TRBJ2-5, is EAGVTQFPSHSVIEKGQTVTLRCDPISGHDNLYWYRRVMGKEIKFLLHFVKESKQDESGMPNNRFLAERTGGTYSTLKVQPAELEDSGVYFCTSSAQSSLRETQYFGPGTRLLVL.

This clonotype has a handful of counts. This may stem from a read error, because a much larger clone lies one nucleotide away. The chain carries TRBV6-5 and TRBJ2-3; 7 positions match TRBD2. This CDR3 spans 16 amino acids. V shed 6 bases, J shed 2 bases, and the junction held 11 bases outside the gene matches. Germline CDR1 reads MNHEY; CDR2 reads SVGAGI. The CDR3 sequence is CASRSGGGLNTDTQYF. The CDR3 DNA reads as TGTGCCAGCAGATCCGGGGGAGGGTTAAACACAGATACGCAGTATTTT.

On this clonotype itself: A read error may explain this, as a much larger clone is one base away. The rearrangement joins TRBV29-1 to TRBJ2-7; D is perhaps TRBD1 (5 bases). The germline V gene has CDR1 SQVTM and CDR2 ANQGSEA. The CDR3 length is 15 residues. The CDR3 reads CGVEDGFSRGLGQYF. CDR3 DNA: TGCGGCGTTGAAGATGGTTTCTCTAGGGGCCTTGGGCAGTACTTC.

This clonotype has a count of ten or more. V is TRBV10-3 and J is TRBJ2-2; 7 bases agree with TRBD2. CDR1 ENHRY and CDR2 SYGVKD come from the germline V gene. The CDR3 spans 16 residues. V trimming: 0 bases; J trimming: 3 bases; junction bases outside the gene matches: 4. Written as DNA, the CDR3 is TGTGCCATCAGTGAGTCGAAAGCGGGACACACCGGGGAGCTGTTTTTT. Translation: CAISESKAGHTGELFF.

This clonotype was seen a handful of times. V and J are TRBV11-2 and TRBJ2-1; 10 bases are a match to TRBD2. Germline assignment: CDR1 SGHAT and CDR2 FQNNGV. V shed 6 bases, J shed 7 bases, and the junction held 6 bases outside the gene matches. The length of the CDR3 is 14 residues. DNA of the CDR3: TGTGCCAGCAGACCGGGACTAGCGTTTAATGAGCAGTTCTTC. It specifies CASRPGLAFNEQFF.

This clonotype was recorded once. CDR3 nucleotide sequence: TGTGCCAGTGCGTTAGCAGCGGGAGTTGGTGAGCAGTTCTTC. Translation gives CASALAAGVGEQFF. This sequence joins TRBV6-5 and TRBJ2-1; TRBD2 agrees at 8 bases. CDR3 length equals 14 residues. Germline CDR1 is MNHEY and CDR2 is SVGAGI. J gave up 9 bases and V 9 bases, and 13 bases lay outside the gene matches.

Concerning this clonotype: Germline is not matched at one junction end, which may reflect a read error. The V gene is TRBV6-5, the J gene TRBJ2-2; 8 bases are shared with TRBD1. Germline V gene sequence: CDR1 MNHEY, CDR2 SVGAGI. The CDR3 is 17 amino acids. The DNA of the CDR3 is TGTGCCAGCAGCCACCCTCCCAGGGGGCTTAGAACCGGGGAGCTGTCTTTT. Translation gives CASSHPPRGLRTGELSF.

CDR3: CASSMTGVGVQYF. DNA of the CDR3: TGTGCCAGCAGCATGACAGGCGTCGGGGTGCAGTACTTC. The gene calls are TRBV28 and TRBJ2-7; D possibly corresponds to TRBD1 (6 bases). This CDR3 is built from 13 residues. V was clipped by 6 bases and J by 9 bases, with 18 bases between them. Per germline, CDR1 MDHEN and CDR2 SYDVKM. Based on the CDR3 plus reference TRBV28 and TRBJ2-7, the full variable domain is DVKVTQSSRYLVKRTGEKVFLECVQDMDHENMFWYRQDPGLGLRLIYFSYDVKMKEKGDIPEGYSVSREKKERFSLILESASTNQTSMYLCASSMTGVGVQYFGPGTRLTVT.

Points on this clonotype: An end of the junction does not agree with germline; a read error may underlie this. The rearrangement links TRBV11-3 to TRBJ2-1; D is undetermined. Per germline, CDR1 SGHNT and CDR2 YENEEA. The CDR3 covers 12 residues. CDR3 loop: CASRDRDNEQSF. The CDR3 DNA reads TGTGCCAGCAGGGATAGAGACAATGAGCAGTCCTTC.

Ten or more counts support this clonotype. The chain links TRBV10-3 to TRBJ1-1, with a weak D call TRBD1 (6 bases). The CDR3 extends over 14 amino acids. V was pared by 4 bases and J by 5 bases, with 14 bases between. The germline V gene has CDR1 ENHRY and CDR2 SYGVKD. The CDR3 spells CAISVGGRMTEAFF. DNA of the CDR3: TGTGCCATCAGTGTCGGGGGGCGGATGACTGAAGCTTTCTTT.

For this clonotype: A much larger clone lies one base from this, so it may be a read error. This CDR3 reads CASSQDLGRESGQYF. The CDR3 bases are TGTGCCAGCAGCCAAGATCTGGGAAGGGAGTCCGGGCAGTACTTC. This rearrangement joins TRBV4-2 to TRBJ2-7; D might be TRBD2 (5 bases). The CDR3 extends over 15 amino acids. Germline V lookup: CDR1 LGHNA, CDR2 YNFKEQ. V dropped 0 bases and J dropped 9 bases, with 18 bases sitting between them.

Remarks on this clonotype: At one boundary the junction diverges from the germline segment, which might be a read error. The genes are TRBV11-2 and TRBJ1-4, with 7 nucleotides matching TRBD1. Germline CDR1 reads SGHAT; CDR2 reads FQNNGV. This CDR3 spans 15 amino acids. The CDR3 here is CTSSLEGGENEILLF. The CDR3 coding sequence is TGTACCAGCAGCTTAGAAGGGGGCGAAAATGAAATACTGCTTTTT.

For this clonotype: The junction departs from the called germline gene at one end, perhaps through a read error. The chain uses TRBV12-3 or TRBV12-4 and TRBJ2-5; the match to TRBD1 covers 8 bases. The CDR3 contains 13 residues. The DNA for the CDR3 is TGTGCCAGCAGTACGGACAGGGCCAAGGCCCAGTGCTTC. It is translated as CASSTDRAKAQCF.